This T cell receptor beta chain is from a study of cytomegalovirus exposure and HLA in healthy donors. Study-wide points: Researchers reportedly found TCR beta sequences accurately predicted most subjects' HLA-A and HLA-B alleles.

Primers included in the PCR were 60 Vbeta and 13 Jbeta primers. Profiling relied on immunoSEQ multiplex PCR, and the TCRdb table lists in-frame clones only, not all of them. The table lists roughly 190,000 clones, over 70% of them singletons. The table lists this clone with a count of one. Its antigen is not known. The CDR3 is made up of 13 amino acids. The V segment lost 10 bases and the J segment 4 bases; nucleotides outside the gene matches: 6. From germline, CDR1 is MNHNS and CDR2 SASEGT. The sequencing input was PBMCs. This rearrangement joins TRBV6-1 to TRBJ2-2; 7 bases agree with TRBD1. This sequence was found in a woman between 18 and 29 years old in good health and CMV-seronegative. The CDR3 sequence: CATGTVLTGELFF. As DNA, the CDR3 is TGTGCCACCGGGACAGTACTCACCGGGGAGCTGTTTTTT.